This TCR beta chain was recovered during a study of shared clonotypes between healthy human individuals. Study-wide results and limits: Rarefaction curves obtained for sorted subsets showed sequencing incomplete despite large depth.

To note about this clone: Its antigen is as yet unknown.

Here immunoSEQ multiplex PCR was the method, and the copy in TCRdb shows in-frame clones only, minus some. The top ten clones hold about 10% of a sample with over 150,000 clones, approximately 61% of them seen once. The CDR3 runs to 17 residues. Germline CDR1 SGHRS, CDR2 YFSETQ. V was pared by 0 bases and J by 3 bases, with 11 bases of the junction left unmatched. This chain connects TRBV5-1 to TRBJ2-7, with 8 bases lining up with TRBD2. Sequenced input: memory CD4+ T cells sorted from blood. Described subset: CD45RA-negative fraction. The TCR was taken from a man aged 25-45 years in good health. The CDR3 protein is CASSLELVAGTNYEQYF. The DNA for the CDR3 is TGCGCCAGCAGCTTGGAATTGGTAGCGGGAACAAACTACGAGCAGTACTTC.